One and the same sample provided the 16 T cell receptor beta chains below, sequenced in a study of T cells in Graves' hyperthyroidism and ophthalmopathy. RNA transcripts served as the template for amplifying TCR beta CDR3 regions. With the HTBI primer set, the TCR CDR3 went through a first round of RT-PCR. Each CDR3 protein is one row after TCRdb ran MiXCR on the multiplex PCR reads. Altogether about 530,000 distinct CDR3 sequences are present, roughly 15% being singletons, with the ten largest covering approximately 15%. The sequenced sample consisted of blood. Receptors originate from a woman aged 18 to 35 with Graves' ophthalmopathy.

At least ten counts were recorded for this clonotype. The chain uses TRBV28 and TRBJ1-2; the D is unclear. Germline V gives CDR1 MDHEN, CDR2 SYDVKM. Trimming took 2 bases from V and 0 from J, leaving 7 bases between them. This CDR3 is built from 14 residues. CDR3 bases: TGTGCCAGCAGTTTAGACACAACTAACTATGGCTACACCTTC. This gives the protein CASSLDTTNYGYTF.

This clonotype was observed many times. The chain has TRBV30 and TRBJ1-1; D call uncertain. CDR1 GTSNPN and CDR2 SVGIG come from the germline V gene (reference sequence). Deletions cut 0 bases from V and 3 bases from J, with 20 bases between. This CDR3 is 17 amino acids long. The CDR3 DNA follows: TGTGCCTGGAGTGTACGGAGGAGAGAGCGAGGGTACACTGAAGCTTTCTTT. Amino acids: CAWSVRRRERGYTEAFF.

This clonotype was counted many times. The genes are TRBV20-1 and TRBJ1-2; the match to TRBD1 covers 8 bases. The J segment lost 8 bases and the V segment lost 3 bases, leaving 8 bases of the junction unmatched. This CDR3 contains 13 residues. Germline values: CDR1 DFQATT, CDR2 SNEGSKA (reference sequence). CDR3 loop: CSARVDRGGGYTF. CDR3 DNA: TGCAGTGCTAGGGTCGACAGGGGAGGCGGCTACACCTTC.

This chain links TRBV20-1 with TRBJ1-1, with TRBD1 matching 7 bases. Germline V gives CDR1 DFQATT, CDR2 SNEGSKA (reference sequence). After removal of 8 bases from V and 6 bases from J, the junction contained 12 bases not matched to a gene. The CDR3 has 13 amino acids. The CDR3 sequence is CSNLDRVSSEAFF. The CDR3 DNA sequence: TGCAGTAACTTAGACAGGGTTTCGTCTGAAGCTTTCTTT.

The genes are TRBV7-9 and TRBJ2-2; 10 bases align to TRBD1. CDR1 is SEHNR, CDR2 FQNEAQ, per germline (reference sequence). The V segment lost 5 bases and the J segment 5 bases; nucleotides outside the gene matches: 5. The CDR3 is 15 amino acids. The CDR3 sequence is CASSPGTGETGELFF. For the CDR3, the DNA is TGTGCCAGCAGCCCAGGGACAGGGGAGACCGGGGAGCTGTTTTTT.

The chain joins TRBV4-1 to TRBJ2-7; D ambiguous. Trimming cost V 1 base and J 3 bases, with 7 bases left between them. Germline V gene sequence: CDR1 MGHRA, CDR2 YSYEKL. CDR3 length: 13 residues. CDR3 nucleotides: TGCGCCAGCAGCCAAGTTGGGGACTACGAGCAGTACTTC. Its translation is CASSQVGDYEQYF.

The sample holds many counts of this clonotype. The J gene is TRBJ1-2, the V gene TRBV27, with D perhaps TRBD1 (5 bases). CDR3 length: 15 amino acids. V was cut by 4 bases and J by 7 bases, with 19 bases left in between. Germline CDR1 MNHEY, CDR2 SMNVEV (reference sequence). CDR3 region: CASSSVTRDYGGYTF. CDR3 coding DNA: TGTGCCAGCAGTTCCGTGACCCGGGACTACGGTGGCTACACCTTC.

V usage is TRBV6-1 and J usage is TRBJ1-1; D ambiguous. This CDR3 has 13 amino acids. Trimming pared 2 bases from V and 7 bases from J, leaving 11 bases between. Germline CDR1 is MNHNS and CDR2 is SASEGT. DNA for the CDR3: TGTGCCAGCAGTGAAACTCTAGAGAGTGAAGCTTTCTTT. This sequence encodes CASSETLESEAFF.

The V gene is TRBV20-1, the J gene TRBJ2-1, with TRBD2 matching 9 bases. The CDR3 length is 16 residues. In germline, CDR1 is DFQATT, CDR2 SNEGSKA (reference sequence). Trimming took 4 bases from V and 5 from J; bases not matched to a gene: 12. As DNA, the CDR3 is TGCAGTGCTATTAGCGGGAGTGGGGGGGCCGACAATGAGCAGTTCTTC. It specifies CSAISGSGGADNEQFF.

This clonotype appeared a few times. V is TRBV7-9 and J is TRBJ2-7; D remains unclear. With 5 bases removed from V and 0 bases from J, the gap between germline ends came to 14 bases. Germline lookup yields CDR1 SEHNR and CDR2 FQNEAQ (reference sequence). The CDR3 length is 15 residues. CDR3 nucleotide sequence: TGTGCCAGCAGCCAAACGGGTTCCAGCTCCTACGAGCAGTACTTC. Amino acid sequence: CASSQTGSSSYEQYF.

Ten or more counts support this clonotype. The chain is built from TRBV30 and TRBJ1-1; D perhaps matches TRBD1 (6 bases). Trimming took 3 bases from V and 9 from J, leaving 20 bases between them. This CDR3 has 14 amino acids. The germline V gene has CDR1 GTSNPN and CDR2 SVGIG (reference sequence). The CDR3 reads CAWSVGGSGTQAFF. The CDR3 coding sequence is TGTGCCTGGAGCGTAGGGGGATCCGGGACACAAGCTTTCTTT.

This clonotype was seen at least ten times. DNA of the CDR3: TGTGCCAGCAGCTTAGCCTCAGCTGCAGAGACCCAGTACTTC. This sequence encodes CASSLASAAETQYF. The chain employs TRBV7-9 and TRBJ2-5, with unresolved D. The CDR3 loop spans 14 amino acids. Between the trimmed V and J ends, which lost 0 bases and 4 bases, there was a span of 9 bases. Germline values: CDR1 SEHNR, CDR2 FQNEAQ (reference sequence).

This clonotype was seen at least ten times. The V gene is TRBV30, the J gene TRBJ2-1; 8 positions match TRBD2. The CDR3 consists of 15 residues. CDR1 GTSNPN and CDR2 SVGIG come from the germline V gene (reference sequence). After removal of 1 base from V and 2 bases from J, the junction contained 4 bases not matched to a gene. CDR3 bases: TGTGCCTGGAGTGATAGCGGGATTACCTACAATGAGCAGTTCTTC. Translation: CAWSDSGITYNEQFF.

Here the CDR3 reads CASSPLTSGPQETQYF. The CDR3 coding sequence is TGTGCCAGCAGTCCCCTGACTAGCGGACCACAAGAGACCCAGTACTTC. The chain joins TRBV2 to TRBJ2-5; 9 bases map to TRBD2. The CDR3 length is 16 residues. Losses at the gene ends were 5 bases for V and 2 bases for J; bases not matched to a gene: 9. In germline, CDR1 is SNHLY, CDR2 FYNNEI. Combining the CDR3 with reference TRBV2 and TRBJ2-5 gives the whole variable domain EPEVTQTPSHQVTQMGQEVILRCVPISNHLYFYWYRQILGQKVEFLVSFYNNEISEKSEIFDDQFSVERPDGSNFTLKIRSTKLEDSAMYFCASSPLTSGPQETQYFGPGTRLLVL.

This clonotype was seen only a few times. This sequence may be a read error, since a much larger clone differs from it by one base. This rearrangement joins TRBV12-3 or TRBV12-4 to TRBJ2-2, with D maybe TRBD1 (6 bases). The CDR3 runs to 14 residues. The chain's CDR3 is CASSFRGNTGELLF. Here the CDR3 DNA reads TGTGCCAGCAGCTTTAGGGGGAACACCGGGGAGCTGCTTTTT.

The chain employs TRBV20-1 and TRBJ1-1; maybe TRBD1 (5 bases). V shed 1 base and J shed 8 bases, with 20 bases lying between them. Germline V gives CDR1 DFQATT, CDR2 SNEGSKA (reference sequence). The CDR3 is 15 residues long. The CDR3 region has the DNA TGCAGTGCTAGAGTGCAGGAGACAAGGGGTCAAGAAGCTTTCTTT. It specifies CSARVQETRGQEAFF.